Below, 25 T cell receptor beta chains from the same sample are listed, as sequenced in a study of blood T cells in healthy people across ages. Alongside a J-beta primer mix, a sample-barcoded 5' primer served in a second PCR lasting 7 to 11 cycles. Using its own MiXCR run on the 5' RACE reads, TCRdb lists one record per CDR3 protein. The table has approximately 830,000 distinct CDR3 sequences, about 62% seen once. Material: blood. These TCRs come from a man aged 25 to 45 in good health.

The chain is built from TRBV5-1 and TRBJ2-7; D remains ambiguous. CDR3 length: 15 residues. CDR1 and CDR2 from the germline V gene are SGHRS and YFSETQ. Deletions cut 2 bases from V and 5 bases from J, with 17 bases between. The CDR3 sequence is CASSLRSIQTNEQYF. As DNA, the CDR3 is TGCGCCAGCAGCTTACGGTCGATACAGACCAACGAGCAGTACTTC.

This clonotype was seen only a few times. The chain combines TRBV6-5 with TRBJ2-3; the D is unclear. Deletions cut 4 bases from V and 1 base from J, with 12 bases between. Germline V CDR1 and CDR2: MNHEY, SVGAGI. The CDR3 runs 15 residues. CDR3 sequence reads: CASSSGLDGTDTQYF. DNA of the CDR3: TGTGCCAGCAGTTCCGGGCTAGATGGCACAGATACGCAGTATTTT.

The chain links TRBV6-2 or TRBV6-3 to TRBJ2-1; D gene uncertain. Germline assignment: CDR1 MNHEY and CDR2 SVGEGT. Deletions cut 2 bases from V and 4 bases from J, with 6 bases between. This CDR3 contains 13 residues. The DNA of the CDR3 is TGTGCCAGCAGTTACCCCTCATACAATGAGCAGTTCTTC. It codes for CASSYPSYNEQFF.

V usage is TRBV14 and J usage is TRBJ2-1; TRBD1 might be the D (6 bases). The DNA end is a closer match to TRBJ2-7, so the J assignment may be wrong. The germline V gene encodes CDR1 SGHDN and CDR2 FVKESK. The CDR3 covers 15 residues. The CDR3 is CASSQDVTGTYEQYF. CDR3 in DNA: TGTGCCAGCAGCCAAGATGTCACAGGGACCTACGAGCAGTACTTC.

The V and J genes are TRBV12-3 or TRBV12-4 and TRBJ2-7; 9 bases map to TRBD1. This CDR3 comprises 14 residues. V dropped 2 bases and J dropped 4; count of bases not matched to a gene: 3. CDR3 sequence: CASSLWTGEYEQYF. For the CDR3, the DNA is TGTGCCAGCAGTTTATGGACAGGGGAGTACGAGCAGTACTTC.

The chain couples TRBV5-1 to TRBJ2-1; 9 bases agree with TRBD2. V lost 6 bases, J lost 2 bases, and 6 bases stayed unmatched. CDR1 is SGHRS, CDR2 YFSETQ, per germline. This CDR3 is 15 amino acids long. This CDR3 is CASNSGGPAYNEQFF. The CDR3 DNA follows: TGCGCCAGCAACAGCGGGGGGCCCGCCTACAATGAGCAGTTCTTC.

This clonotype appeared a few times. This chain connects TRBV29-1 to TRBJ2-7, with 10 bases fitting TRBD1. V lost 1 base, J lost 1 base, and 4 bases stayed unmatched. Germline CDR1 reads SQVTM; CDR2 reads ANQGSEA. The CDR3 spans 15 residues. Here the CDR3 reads CSVEGDRGQSYEQYF. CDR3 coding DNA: TGCAGCGTTGAAGGGGACAGGGGACAATCCTACGAGCAGTACTTC.

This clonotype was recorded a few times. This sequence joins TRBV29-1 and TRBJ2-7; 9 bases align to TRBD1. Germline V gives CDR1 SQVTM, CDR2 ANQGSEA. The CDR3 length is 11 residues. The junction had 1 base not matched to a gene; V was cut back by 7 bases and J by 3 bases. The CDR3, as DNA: TGCAGCGGGGGACAGGGCTACGAGCAGTACTTC. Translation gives CSGGQGYEQYF.

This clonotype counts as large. CDR3 region: CASSLVSGELFF. CDR3 in DNA: TGTGCCAGCAGCTTAGTTTCCGGGGAGCTGTTTTTT. J is TRBJ2-2 and V is TRBV13; D remains unclear. The CDR3 extends over 12 amino acids. The germline V and J ends were trimmed by 1 base and 6 bases, with 3 bases remaining between them. Germline V CDR1 and CDR2: PRHDT, FYEKMQ (reference sequence).

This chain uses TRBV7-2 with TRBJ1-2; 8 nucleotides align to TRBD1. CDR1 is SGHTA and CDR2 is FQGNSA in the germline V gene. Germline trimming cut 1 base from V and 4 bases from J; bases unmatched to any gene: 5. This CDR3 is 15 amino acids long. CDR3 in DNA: TGTGCCAGCAGCTTAGATTCCCAGGGGGCCTATGGCTACACCTTC. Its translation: CASSLDSQGAYGYTF.

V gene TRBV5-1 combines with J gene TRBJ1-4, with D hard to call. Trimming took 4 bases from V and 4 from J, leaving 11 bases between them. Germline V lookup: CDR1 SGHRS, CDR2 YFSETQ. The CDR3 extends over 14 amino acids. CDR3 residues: CASSVSRLNEKLFF. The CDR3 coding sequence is TGCGCCAGCAGCGTGAGCCGCCTTAATGAAAAACTGTTTTTT.

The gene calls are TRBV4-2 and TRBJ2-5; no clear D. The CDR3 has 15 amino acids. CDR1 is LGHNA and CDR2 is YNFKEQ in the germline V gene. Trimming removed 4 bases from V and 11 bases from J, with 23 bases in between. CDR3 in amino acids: CASSPQATARREQYF. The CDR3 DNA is TGTGCCAGCAGCCCCCAAGCAACAGCGAGGAGAGAGCAGTACTTC.

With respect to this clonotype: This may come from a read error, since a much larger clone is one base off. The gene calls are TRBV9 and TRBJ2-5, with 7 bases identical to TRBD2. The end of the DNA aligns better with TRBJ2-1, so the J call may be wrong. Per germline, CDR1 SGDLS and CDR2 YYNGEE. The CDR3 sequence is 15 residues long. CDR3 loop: CASSDGLDWGETQFF. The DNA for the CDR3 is TGTGCCAGCAGCGATGGACTAGATTGGGGGGAGACCCAGTTCTTC.

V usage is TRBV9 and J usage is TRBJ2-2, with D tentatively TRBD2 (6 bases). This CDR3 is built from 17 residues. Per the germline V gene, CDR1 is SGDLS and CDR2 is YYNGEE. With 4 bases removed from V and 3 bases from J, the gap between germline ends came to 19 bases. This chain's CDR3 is CASSPYRGIRHTGELFF. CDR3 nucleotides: TGTGCCAGCAGCCCCTATCGGGGGATTAGGCACACCGGGGAGCTGTTTTTT.

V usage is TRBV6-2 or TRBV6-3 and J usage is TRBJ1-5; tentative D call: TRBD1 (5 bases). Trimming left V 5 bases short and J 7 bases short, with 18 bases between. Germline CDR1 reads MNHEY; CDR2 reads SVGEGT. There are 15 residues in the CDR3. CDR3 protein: CASSLPGTTGQPQHF. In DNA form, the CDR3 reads TGTGCCAGCAGTCTACCGGGGACCACAGGACAGCCCCAGCATTTT.

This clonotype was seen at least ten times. The CDR3 sequence is CASSLGYQPQHF. CDR3 bases: TGTGCCAGCAGCTTAGGGTATCAGCCCCAGCATTTT. The chain employs TRBV7-9 and TRBJ1-5; D is unclear. With 1 base removed from V and 5 bases from J, the gap between germline ends came to 3 bases. Per germline, CDR1 SEHNR and CDR2 FQNEAQ (reference sequence). The CDR3 is made up of 12 amino acids.

The CDR3 sequence is CASSDWSNEQFF. In nucleotides, the CDR3 is TGTGCCAGCAGTGATTGGAGTAATGAGCAGTTCTTC. This chain links TRBV6-1 with TRBJ2-1, with D hard to call. Germline CDR1 and CDR2: MNHNS and SASEGT. The CDR3 consists of 12 residues. Trimming removed 3 bases from V and 7 bases from J, with 7 bases in between.

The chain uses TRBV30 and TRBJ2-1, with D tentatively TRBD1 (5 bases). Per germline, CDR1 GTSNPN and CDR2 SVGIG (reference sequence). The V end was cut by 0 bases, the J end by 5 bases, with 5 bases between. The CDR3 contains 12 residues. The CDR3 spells CAWSVQDNEQFF. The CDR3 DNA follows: TGTGCCTGGAGTGTACAGGACAATGAGCAGTTCTTC.

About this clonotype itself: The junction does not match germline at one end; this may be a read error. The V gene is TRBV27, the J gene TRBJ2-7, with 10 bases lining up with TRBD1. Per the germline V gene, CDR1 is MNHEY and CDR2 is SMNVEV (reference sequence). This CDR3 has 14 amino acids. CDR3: CAGSVGPTGGNQYF. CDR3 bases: TGTGCCGGCAGTGTTGGGCCGACAGGGGGCAACCAGTACTTC.

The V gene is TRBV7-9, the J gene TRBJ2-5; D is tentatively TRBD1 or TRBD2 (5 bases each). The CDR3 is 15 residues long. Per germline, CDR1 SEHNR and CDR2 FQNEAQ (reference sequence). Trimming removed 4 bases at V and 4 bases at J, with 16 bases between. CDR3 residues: CASSSGQRRVETQYF. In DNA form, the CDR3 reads TGTGCCAGCAGCTCGGGGCAACGCCGTGTAGAGACCCAGTACTTC.

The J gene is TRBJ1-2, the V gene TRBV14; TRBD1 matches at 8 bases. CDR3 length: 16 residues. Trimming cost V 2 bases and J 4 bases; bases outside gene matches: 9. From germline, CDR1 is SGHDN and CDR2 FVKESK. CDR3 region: CASSQLGQGMAYGYTF. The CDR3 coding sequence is TGTGCCAGCAGCCAACTCGGACAGGGAATGGCCTATGGCTACACCTTC. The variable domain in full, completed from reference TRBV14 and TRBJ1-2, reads EAGVTQFPSHSVIEKGQTVTLRCDPISGHDNLYWYRRVMGKEIKFLLHFVKESKQDESGMPNNRFLAERTGGTYSTLKVQPAELEDSGVYFCASSQLGQGMAYGYTFGSGTRLTVV.

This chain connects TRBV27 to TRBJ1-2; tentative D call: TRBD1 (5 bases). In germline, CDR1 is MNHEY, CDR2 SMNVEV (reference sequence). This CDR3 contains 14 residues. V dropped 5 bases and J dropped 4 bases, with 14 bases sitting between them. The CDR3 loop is CASSLRVGSYGYTF. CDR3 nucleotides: TGTGCCAGCAGTCTCAGGGTCGGATCCTATGGCTACACCTTC.

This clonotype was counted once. CDR3 protein: CASSTLPTEVLTATNEKLFF. DNA for the CDR3: TGTGCCAGCAGTACCCTACCGACAGAAGTTCTCACTGCAACTAATGAAAAACTGTTTTTT. The J gene is TRBJ1-4, the V gene TRBV5-6; tentatively, D is TRBD1 (5 bases). Germline-derived CDR1 and CDR2 are SGHDT and YYEEEE. The CDR3 is 20 amino acids. V lost 5 bases and J lost 0, with 26 bases in between.

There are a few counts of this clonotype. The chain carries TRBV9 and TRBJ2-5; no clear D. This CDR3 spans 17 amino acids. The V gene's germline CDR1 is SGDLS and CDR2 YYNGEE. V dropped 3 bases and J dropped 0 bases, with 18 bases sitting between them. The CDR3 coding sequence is TGTGCCAGCAGCGCATTCTCGGAGCCAGGTTACCAAGAGACCCAGTACTTC. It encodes CASSAFSEPGYQETQYF.

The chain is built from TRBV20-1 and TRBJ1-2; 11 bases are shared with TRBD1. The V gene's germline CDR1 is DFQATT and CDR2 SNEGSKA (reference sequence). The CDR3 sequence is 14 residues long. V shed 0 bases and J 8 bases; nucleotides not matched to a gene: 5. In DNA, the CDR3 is TGCAGTGCTAGAGAGGACAGGGGGCGGGGGGGCTACACCTTC. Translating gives CSAREDRGRGGYTF.